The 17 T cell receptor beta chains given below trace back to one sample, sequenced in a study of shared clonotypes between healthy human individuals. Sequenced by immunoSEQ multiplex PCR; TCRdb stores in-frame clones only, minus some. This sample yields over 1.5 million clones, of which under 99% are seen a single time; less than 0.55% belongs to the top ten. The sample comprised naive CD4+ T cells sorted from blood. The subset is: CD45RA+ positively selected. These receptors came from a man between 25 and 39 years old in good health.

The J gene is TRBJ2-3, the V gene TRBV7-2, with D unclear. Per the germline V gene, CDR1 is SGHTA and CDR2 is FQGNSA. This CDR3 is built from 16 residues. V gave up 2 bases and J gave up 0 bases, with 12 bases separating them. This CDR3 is CASSLRPSTSTDTQYF. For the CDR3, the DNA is TGTGCCAGCAGCTTAAGGCCTTCTACTAGCACAGATACGCAGTATTTT. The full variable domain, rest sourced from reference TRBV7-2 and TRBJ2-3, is GAGVSQSPSNKVTEKGKDVELRCDPISGHTALYWYRQSLGQGLEFLIYFQGNSAPDKSGLPSDRFSAERTGGSVSTLTIQRTQQEDSAVYLCASSLRPSTSTDTQYFGPGTRLTVL.

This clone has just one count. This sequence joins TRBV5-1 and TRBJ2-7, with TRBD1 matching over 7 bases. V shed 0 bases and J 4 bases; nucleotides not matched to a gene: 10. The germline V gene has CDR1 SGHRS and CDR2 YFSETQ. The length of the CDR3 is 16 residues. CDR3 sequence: CASSLAFTGVGYEQYF. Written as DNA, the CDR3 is TGCGCCAGCAGCTTGGCGTTTACAGGGGTCGGGTACGAGCAGTACTTC.

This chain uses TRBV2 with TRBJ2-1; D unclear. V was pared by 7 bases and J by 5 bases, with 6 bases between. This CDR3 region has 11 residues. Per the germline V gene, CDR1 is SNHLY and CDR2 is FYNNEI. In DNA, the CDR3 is TGTGCCAGCATGGAAGACAATGAGCAGTTCTTC. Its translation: CASMEDNEQFF.

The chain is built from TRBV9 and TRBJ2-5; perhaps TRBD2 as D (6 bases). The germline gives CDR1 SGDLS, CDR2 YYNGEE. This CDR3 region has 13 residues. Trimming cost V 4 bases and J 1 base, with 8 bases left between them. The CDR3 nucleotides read TGTGCCAGCAGCAAAGCGGGCCAAGAGACCCAGTACTTC. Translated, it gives CASSKAGQETQYF.

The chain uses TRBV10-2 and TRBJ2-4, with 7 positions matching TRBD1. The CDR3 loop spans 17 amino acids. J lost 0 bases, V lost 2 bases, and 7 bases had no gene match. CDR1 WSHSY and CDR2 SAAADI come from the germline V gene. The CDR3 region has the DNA TGCGCCAGCAGTGAGGCCAGGGGGACCCTAGCCAAAAACATTCAGTACTTC. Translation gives CASSEARGTLAKNIQYF.

Written as DNA, the CDR3 is TGTGCCAGCTCACCACTTCTAGGACAGGGTTACGAGCAGTACTTC. Residues: CASSPLLGQGYEQYF. The chain recombines TRBV18 with TRBJ2-7; TRBD1 matches at 8 bases. Germline loops: CDR1 KGHSH, CDR2 LQKENI. The length of the CDR3 is 15 residues. V lost 1 base and J lost 4; bases outside the gene matches: 6.

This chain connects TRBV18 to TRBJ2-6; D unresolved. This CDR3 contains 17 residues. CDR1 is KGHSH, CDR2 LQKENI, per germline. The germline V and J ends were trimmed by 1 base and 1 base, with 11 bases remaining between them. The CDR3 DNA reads TGTGCCAGCTCACCACTTCCCAGAATATCTGGGGCCAACGTCCTGACTTTC. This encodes CASSPLPRISGANVLTF.

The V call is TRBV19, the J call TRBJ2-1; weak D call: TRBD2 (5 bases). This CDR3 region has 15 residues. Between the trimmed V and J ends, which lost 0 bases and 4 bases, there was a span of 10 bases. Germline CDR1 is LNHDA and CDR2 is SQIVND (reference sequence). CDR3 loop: CASSIDGLDYNEQFF. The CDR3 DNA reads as TGTGCCAGTAGTATAGATGGACTCGATTACAATGAGCAGTTCTTC. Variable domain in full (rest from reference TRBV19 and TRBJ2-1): DGGITQSPKYLFRKEGQNVTLSCEQNLNHDAMYWYRQDPGQGLRLIYYSQIVNDFQKGDIAEGYSVSREKKESFPLTVTSAQKNPTAFYLCASSIDGLDYNEQFFGPGTRLTVL.

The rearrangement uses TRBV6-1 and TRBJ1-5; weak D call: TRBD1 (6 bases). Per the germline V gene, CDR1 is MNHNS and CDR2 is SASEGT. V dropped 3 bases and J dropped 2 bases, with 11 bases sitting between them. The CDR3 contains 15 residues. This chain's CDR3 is CASSDHRVGNQPQHF. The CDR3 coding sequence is TGTGCCAGCAGTGATCACAGGGTGGGCAATCAGCCCCAGCATTTT.

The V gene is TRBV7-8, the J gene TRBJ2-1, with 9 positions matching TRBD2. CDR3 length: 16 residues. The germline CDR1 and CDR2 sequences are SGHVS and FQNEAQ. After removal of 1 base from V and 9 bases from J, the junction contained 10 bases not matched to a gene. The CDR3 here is CASSLVAGDGSGEQFF. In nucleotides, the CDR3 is TGTGCCAGCAGCTTAGTAGCGGGAGATGGTTCGGGTGAGCAGTTCTTC.

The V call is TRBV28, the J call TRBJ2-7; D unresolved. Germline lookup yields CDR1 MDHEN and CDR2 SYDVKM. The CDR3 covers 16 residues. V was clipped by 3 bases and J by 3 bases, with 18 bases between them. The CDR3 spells CASSFRWEQQNYEQYF. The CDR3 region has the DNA TGTGCCAGCAGTTTCAGGTGGGAACAGCAAAACTACGAGCAGTACTTC.

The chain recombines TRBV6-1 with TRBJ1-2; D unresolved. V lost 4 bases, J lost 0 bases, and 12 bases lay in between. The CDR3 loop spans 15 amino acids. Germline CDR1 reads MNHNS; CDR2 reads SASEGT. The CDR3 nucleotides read TGTGCCAGCAGTGTCTCGGCGACACCTAACTATGGCTACACCTTC. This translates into CASSVSATPNYGYTF.

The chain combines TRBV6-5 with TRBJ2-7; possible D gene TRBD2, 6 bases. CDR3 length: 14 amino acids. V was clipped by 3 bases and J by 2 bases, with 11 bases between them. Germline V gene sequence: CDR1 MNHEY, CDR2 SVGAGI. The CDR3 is CASSYSSAAYEQYF. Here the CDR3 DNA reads TGTGCCAGCAGTTATTCTAGCGCTGCCTACGAGCAGTACTTC.

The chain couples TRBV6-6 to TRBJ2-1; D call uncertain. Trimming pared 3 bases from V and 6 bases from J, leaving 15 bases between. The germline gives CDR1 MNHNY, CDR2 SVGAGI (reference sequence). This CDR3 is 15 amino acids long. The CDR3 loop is CASSYNSGSSNEQFF. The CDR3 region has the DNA TGTGCCAGCAGTTATAACTCCGGATCATCCAATGAGCAGTTCTTC.

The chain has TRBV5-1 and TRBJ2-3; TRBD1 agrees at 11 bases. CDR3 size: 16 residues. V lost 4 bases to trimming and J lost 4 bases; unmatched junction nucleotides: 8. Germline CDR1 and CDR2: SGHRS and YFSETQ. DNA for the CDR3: TGCGCCAGCAGCAGGCTTCCGGGACAGGGGGCAGATACGCAGTATTTT. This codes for CASSRLPGQGADTQYF.

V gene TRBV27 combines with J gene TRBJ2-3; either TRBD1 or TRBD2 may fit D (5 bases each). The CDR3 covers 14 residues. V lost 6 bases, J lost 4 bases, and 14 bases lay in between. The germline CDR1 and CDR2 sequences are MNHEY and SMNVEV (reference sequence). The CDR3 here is CASRPGPPPDTQYF. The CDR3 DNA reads TGTGCCAGCAGACCGGGACCACCCCCAGATACGCAGTATTTT.

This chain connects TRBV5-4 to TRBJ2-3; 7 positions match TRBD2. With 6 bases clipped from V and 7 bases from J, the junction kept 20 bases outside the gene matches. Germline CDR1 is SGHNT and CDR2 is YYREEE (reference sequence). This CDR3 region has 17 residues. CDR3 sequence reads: CASTLGGRGVASNTQYF. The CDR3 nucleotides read TGTGCCAGCACCCTTGGTGGGAGGGGCGTAGCGTCAAATACGCAGTATTTT.